The present T cell receptor (beta chain) was sequenced within a study of vaccination effects on CD4 cells after COVID-19. Study-wide points: Healthy vaccine recipients' vaccine-induced clones were almost all SARS-CoV-2 mono-reactive.

Using immunoSEQ multiplex PCR, the repertoire was profiled, and TCRdb retains in-frame clones only, with some absent. The sample lists tens of thousands of clones, approximately 75% occurring once. This clone was seen a few times. The antigen is unknown. Under the ViraFEST assay, PBMC were stimulated with viral peptide pools so that antigen-specific CD4+ T cells expanded. Sequencing was performed afterwards. It was after approximately 11 days of culture that CD4+ T cells were isolated. Vaccine recipients lacked prior SARS-CoV-2 infection and had negative nucleocapsid antibodies. V was pared by 1 base and J by 0 bases, with 6 bases between. Germline loops: CDR1 SNHLY, CDR2 FYNNEI. CDR3 length: 14 amino acids.

The clonotype originates from a human donor who received a COVID-19 vaccine. The gene calls are TRBV2 and TRBJ1-1; D is unresolved. Here the sequenced sample was CD4+ T cells from PBMCs cultured with HCoV-OC43 spike peptides, taken before COVID-19 vaccination. As to subset: HCoV-OC43 spike overlapping peptide pool stimulation. The CDR3 here is CASSEGRMNTEAFF. The CDR3 nucleotides read TGTGCCAGCAGTGAAGGCCGCATGAACACTGAAGCTTTCTTT.